Detailed here is one T cell receptor beta chain. CDR3 length: 15 residues. The germline V gene has CDR1 SGHRS and CDR2 YFSETQ. The ends were cut back, 4 bases at V and 5 bases at J, with 18 bases in the middle. The entry originates in a study of T cells after yellow fever vaccination. Researchers made TCR cDNA using 5'RACE template switching, and this step added a universal primer site and UMIs. TCRdb independently ran MiXCR on the 5' RACE reads; one entry per CDR3 protein. This repertoire shows a few hundred thousand distinct CDR3 sequences, around 9.3% found once; its top ten account for about 3.5%.

The starting material was CD4+ T cells sorted from PBMCs, obtained 5 days after the yellow fever booster vaccination. V and J are TRBV5-1 and TRBJ2-5; D tentatively fits TRBD1 or TRBD2 (6 bases each). The source of this sequence is a man younger than 30 who received the YFV17D yellow fever vaccine. The CDR3, as DNA: TGCGCCAGCAGCCCCAACCTTGGGGGGCTCGAGACCCAGTACTTC. Encoded protein: CASSPNLGGLETQYF.